This T cell receptor beta chain emerged from a study of blood T cell repertoires in COVID-19. Under the authors' procedure: Cell counts per sample came from amplifying reference gene primers. Measured with immunoSEQ multiplex PCR; TCRdb has only the in-frame clones, and not every one. V, J and clone size are taken as reported in that table, and D and trimming were inferred from the DNA itself. The repertoire holds roughly 220,000 clones, with almost 85% as singletons. Germline V gene data show CDR1 as KGHSH and CDR2 as LQKENI. This CDR3 has 14 residues. V gave up 6 bases and J gave up 4 bases, with 15 bases separating them.

This sequence joins TRBV18 and TRBJ1-2, with D maybe TRBD1 (5 bases). This receptor was obtained from a man in his forties or fifties who had recovered from COVID-19. The sample comprised PBMCs or T cells enriched from blood (not recorded which). This chain's CDR3 is CASSSREGAYGYTF. CDR3 in DNA: TGTGCCAGCTCCTCCAGGGAGGGAGCCTATGGCTACACCTTC.